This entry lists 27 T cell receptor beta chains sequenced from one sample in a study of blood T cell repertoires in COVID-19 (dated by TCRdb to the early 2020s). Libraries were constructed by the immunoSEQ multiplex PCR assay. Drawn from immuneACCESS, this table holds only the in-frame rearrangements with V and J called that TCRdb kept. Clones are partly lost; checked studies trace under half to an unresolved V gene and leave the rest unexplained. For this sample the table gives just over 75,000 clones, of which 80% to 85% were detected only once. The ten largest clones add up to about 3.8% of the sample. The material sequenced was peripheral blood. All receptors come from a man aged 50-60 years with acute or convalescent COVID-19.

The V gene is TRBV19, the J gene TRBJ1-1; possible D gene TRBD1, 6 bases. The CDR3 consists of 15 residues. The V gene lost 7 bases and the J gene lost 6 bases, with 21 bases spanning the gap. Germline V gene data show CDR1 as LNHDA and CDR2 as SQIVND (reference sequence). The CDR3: CASIIMGGAKSEAFF. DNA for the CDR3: TGTGCCAGTATCATTATGGGGGGGGCGAAGTCTGAAGCTTTCTTT.

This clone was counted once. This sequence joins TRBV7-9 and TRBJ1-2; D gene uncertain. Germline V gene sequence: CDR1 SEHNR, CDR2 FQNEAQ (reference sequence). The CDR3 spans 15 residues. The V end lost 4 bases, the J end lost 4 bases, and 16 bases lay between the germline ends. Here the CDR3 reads CASSSAGLGGYGYTF. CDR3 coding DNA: TGTGCCAGCAGCTCTGCTGGACTTGGCGGCTATGGCTACACCTTC. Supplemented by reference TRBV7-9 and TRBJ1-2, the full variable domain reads DTGVSQNPRHKITKRGQNVTFRCDPISEHNRLYWYRQTLGQGPEFLTYFQNEAQLEKSRLLSDRFSAERPKGSFSTLEIQRTEQGDSAMYLCASSSAGLGGYGYTFGSGTRLTVV.

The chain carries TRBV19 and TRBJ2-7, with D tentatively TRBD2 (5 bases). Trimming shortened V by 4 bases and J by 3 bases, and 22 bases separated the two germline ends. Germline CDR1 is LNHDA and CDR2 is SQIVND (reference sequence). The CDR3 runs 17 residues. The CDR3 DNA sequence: TGTGCCAGTAGTAGAGTGGAGGTCCGACCGAGAGGCTACGAGCAGTACTTC. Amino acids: CASSRVEVRPRGYEQYF. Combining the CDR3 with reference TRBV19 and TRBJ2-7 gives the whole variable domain DGGITQSPKYLFRKEGQNVTLSCEQNLNHDAMYWYRQDPGQGLRLIYYSQIVNDFQKGDIAEGYSVSREKKESFPLTVTSAQKNPTAFYLCASSRVEVRPRGYEQYFGPGTRLTVT.

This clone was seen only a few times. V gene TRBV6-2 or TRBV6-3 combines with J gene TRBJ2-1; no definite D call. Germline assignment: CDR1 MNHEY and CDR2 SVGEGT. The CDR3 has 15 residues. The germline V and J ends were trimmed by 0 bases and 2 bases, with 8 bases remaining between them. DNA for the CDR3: TGTGCCAGCAGTTACTCGACGGGTCCCTACAATGAGCAGTTCTTC. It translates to CASSYSTGPYNEQFF.

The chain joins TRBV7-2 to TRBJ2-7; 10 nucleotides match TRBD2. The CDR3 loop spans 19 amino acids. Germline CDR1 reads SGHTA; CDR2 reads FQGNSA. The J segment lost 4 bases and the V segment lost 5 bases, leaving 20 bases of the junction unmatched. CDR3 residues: CASSKRLSGAGGPWYEQYF. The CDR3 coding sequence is TGTGCCAGCAGCAAACGGTTATCGGGAGCGGGAGGGCCATGGTACGAGCAGTACTTC.

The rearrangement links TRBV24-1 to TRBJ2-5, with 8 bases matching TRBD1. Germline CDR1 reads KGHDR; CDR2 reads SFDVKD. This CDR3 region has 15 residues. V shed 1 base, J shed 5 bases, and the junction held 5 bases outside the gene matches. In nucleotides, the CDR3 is TGTGCCACCAGTGATTTCAGGGGGCATCTGGAGACCCAGTACTTC. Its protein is CATSDFRGHLETQYF.

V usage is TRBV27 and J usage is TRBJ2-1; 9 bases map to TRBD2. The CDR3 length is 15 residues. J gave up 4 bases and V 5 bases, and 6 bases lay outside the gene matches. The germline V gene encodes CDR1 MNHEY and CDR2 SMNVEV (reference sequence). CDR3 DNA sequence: TGTGCCAGCAGTCCAATAGCGGGAGTTTACAATGAGCAGTTCTTC. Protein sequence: CASSPIAGVYNEQFF.

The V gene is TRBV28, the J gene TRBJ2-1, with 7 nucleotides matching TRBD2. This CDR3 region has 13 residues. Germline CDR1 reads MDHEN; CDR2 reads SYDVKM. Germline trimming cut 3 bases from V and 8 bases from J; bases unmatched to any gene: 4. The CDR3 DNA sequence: TGTGCCAGCAGTTTCTGGGGGGGAGATGAGCAGTTCTTC. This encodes CASSFWGGDEQFF.

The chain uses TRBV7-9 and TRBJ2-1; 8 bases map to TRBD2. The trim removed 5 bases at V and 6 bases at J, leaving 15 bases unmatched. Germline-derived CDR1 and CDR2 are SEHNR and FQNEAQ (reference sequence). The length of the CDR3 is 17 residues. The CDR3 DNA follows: TGTGCCAGCAGCCCCCGGGGTAGCGGGGCCAAGAGCAATGAGCAGTTCTTC. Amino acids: CASSPRGSGAKSNEQFF.

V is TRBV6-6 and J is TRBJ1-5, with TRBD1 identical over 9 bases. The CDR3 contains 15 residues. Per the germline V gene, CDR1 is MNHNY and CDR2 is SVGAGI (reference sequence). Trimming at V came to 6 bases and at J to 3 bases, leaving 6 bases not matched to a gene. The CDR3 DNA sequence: TGTGCCAGCAGACGGACAGGGGCAGACAATCAGCCCCAGCATTTT. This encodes CASRRTGADNQPQHF.

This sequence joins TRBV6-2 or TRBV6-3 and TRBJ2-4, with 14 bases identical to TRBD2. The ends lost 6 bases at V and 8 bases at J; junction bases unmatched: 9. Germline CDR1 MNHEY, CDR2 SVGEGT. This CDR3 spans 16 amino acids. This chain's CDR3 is CASSHAGTSGSYIQYF. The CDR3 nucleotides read TGTGCCAGCAGCCATGCCGGGACTAGCGGGAGTTACATTCAGTACTTC.

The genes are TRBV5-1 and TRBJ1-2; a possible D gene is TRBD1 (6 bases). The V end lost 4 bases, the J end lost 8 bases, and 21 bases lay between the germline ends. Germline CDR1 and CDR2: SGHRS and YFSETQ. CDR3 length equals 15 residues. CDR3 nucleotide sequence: TGCGCCAGCAGCCCTAGGACAGCTTCCCCAGGGGGCTACACCTTC. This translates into CASSPRTASPGGYTF.

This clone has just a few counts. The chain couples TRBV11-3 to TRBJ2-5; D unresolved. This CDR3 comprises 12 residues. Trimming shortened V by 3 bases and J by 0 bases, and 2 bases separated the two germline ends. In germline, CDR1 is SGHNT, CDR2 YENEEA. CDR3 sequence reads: CASSFDQETQYF. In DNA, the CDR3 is TGTGCCAGCAGCTTCGACCAAGAGACCCAGTACTTC.

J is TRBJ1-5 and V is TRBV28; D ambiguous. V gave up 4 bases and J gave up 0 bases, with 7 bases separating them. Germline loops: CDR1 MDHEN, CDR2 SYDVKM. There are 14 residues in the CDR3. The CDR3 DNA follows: TGTGCCAGCAGTTGGAGGGCTAGCAATCAGCCCCAGCATTTT. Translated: CASSWRASNQPQHF.

The CDR3 sequence is CASNARGSFDTEAFF. For the CDR3, the DNA is TGTGCCAGCAACGCTCGGGGGTCATTCGACACTGAAGCTTTCTTT. The J gene is TRBJ1-1, the V gene TRBV7-2; TRBD1 might be the D (5 bases). From germline, CDR1 is SGHTA and CDR2 FQGNSA. The CDR3 runs 15 residues. Trimming cost V 7 bases and J 3 bases, with 18 bases left between them.

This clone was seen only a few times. CDR3 in amino acids: CASSQGLAGTDTQYF. CDR3 in DNA: TGTGCCAGCAGCCAGGGACTAGCGGGCACAGATACGCAGTATTTT. The V and J genes are TRBV3-1 (or the pseudogene TRBV3-2) and TRBJ2-3; TRBD2 matches at 11 bases. The CDR3 has 15 amino acids. The V segment lost 3 bases and the J segment 1 base; nucleotides outside the gene matches: 0. From germline, CDR1 is LGHDT and CDR2 YNNKEL (reference sequence).

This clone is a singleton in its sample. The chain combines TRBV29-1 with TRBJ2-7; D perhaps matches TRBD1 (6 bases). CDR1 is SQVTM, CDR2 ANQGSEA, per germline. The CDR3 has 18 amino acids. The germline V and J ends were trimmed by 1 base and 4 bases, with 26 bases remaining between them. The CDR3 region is CSVEGGPFGSSGAYEQYF. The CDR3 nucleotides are TGCAGCGTTGAAGGGGGTCCTTTCGGGTCATCAGGGGCATACGAGCAGTACTTC.

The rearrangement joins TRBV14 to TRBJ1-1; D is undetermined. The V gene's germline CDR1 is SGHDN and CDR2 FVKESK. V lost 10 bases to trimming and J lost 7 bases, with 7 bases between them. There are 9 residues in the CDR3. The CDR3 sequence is CAISGEAFF. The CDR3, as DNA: TGTGCCATCTCAGGTGAAGCTTTCTTT.

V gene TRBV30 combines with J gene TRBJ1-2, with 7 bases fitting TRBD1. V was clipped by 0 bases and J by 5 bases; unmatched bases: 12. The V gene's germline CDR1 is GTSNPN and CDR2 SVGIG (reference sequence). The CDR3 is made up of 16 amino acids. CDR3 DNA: TGTGCCTGGAGTGTACGTGGGAGAGGGGGCGCGTATGGCTACACCTTC. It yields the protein CAWSVRGRGGAYGYTF.

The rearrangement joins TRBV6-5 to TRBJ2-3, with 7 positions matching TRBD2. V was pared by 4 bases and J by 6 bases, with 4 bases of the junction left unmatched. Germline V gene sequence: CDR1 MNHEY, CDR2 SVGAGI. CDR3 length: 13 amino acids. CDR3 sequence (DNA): TGTGCCAGCAGTTTGCGGGAGAGTGATACGCAGTATTTT. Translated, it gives CASSLRESDTQYF.

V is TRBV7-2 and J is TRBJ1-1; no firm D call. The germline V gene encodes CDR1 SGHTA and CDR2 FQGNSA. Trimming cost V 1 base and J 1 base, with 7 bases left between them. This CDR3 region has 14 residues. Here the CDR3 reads CASSLGRGNTEAFF. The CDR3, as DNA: TGTGCCAGCAGCTTAGGTCGGGGGAACACTGAAGCTTTCTTT.

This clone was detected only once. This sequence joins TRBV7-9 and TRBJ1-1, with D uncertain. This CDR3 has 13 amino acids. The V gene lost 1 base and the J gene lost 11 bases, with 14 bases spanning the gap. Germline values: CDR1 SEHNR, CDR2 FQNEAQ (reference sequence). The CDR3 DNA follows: TGTGCCAGCAGCTTAGACGGGAGGGTAGGGGCTTTCTTT. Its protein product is CASSLDGRVGAFF.

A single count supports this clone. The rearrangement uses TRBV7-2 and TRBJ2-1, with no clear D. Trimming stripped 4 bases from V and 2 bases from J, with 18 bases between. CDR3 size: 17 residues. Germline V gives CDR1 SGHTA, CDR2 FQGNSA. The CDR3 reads CASSSWVGLRTYNEQFF. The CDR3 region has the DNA TGTGCCAGCAGCTCTTGGGTGGGCCTTAGGACCTACAATGAGCAGTTCTTC.

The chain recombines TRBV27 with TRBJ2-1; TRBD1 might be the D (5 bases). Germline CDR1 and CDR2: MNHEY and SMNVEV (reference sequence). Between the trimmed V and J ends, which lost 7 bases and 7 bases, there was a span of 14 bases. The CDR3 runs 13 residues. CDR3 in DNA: TGTGCCAGCAAACTTGGCAGGGCTAATGAGCAGTTCTTC. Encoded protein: CASKLGRANEQFF.

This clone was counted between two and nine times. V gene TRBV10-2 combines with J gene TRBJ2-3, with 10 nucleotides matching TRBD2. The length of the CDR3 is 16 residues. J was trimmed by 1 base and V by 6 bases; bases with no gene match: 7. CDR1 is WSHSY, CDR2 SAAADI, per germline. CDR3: CASSSGRASGTDTQYF. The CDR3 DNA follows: TGCGCCAGCAGCAGCGGGAGGGCCTCGGGCACAGATACGCAGTATTTT.

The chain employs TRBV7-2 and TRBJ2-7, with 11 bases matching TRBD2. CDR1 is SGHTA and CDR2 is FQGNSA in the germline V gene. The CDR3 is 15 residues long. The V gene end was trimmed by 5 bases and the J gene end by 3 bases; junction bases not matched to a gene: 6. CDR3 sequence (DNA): TGTGCCAGCAGCCCTACTAGCGGGGGATTCTACGAGCAGTACTTC. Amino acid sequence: CASSPTSGGFYEQYF.

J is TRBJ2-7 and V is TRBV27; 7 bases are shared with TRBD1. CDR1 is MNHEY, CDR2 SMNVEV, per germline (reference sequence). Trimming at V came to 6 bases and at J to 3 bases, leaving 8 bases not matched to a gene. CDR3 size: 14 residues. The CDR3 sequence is CASSSGQVFYEQYF. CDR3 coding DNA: TGTGCCAGCAGCAGTGGACAGGTCTTCTACGAGCAGTACTTC.